These 16 T cell receptor beta chains were sequenced from one sample in a study of PD-1 blockade in classical Hodgkin lymphoma. Each patient relapsed following autologous stem cell transplantation, and prior brentuximab vedotin exposure differed. The authors purified CD4+ T cells from thawed PBMCs by magnetic negative selection. Only in-frame clones appear in the TCRdb table, and some are missing; sequencing was by immunoSEQ multiplex PCR. The table shows 1,500 to 2,000 clones, with 75% to 90% occurring only once. The sequences come from CD4+ T cells from blood, collected at baseline. The receptors here all came from a human donor with classical Hodgkin lymphoma.

The count of this clone is one. J is TRBJ1-2 and V is TRBV19, with D perhaps TRBD1 (5 bases). V was cut by 3 bases and J by 7 bases, with 12 bases left in between. This CDR3 comprises 13 residues. Germline CDR1 is LNHDA and CDR2 is SQIVND (reference sequence). In DNA, the CDR3 is TGTGCCAGTAGTATCGGTCCAGGGTTTGGCTACACCTTC. Translated, it gives CASSIGPGFGYTF.

This clone has just one count. The chain carries TRBV7-3 and TRBJ1-3, with 8 positions matching TRBD1. The CDR3 length is 14 residues. Trimming cost V 5 bases and J 8 bases; bases outside gene matches: 8. CDR1 is SGHTA, CDR2 FQGTGA, per germline. CDR3 nucleotide sequence: TGTGCCAGCAGCGCCACTCAGGGGGCGGACACCATATATTTT. Translating gives CASSATQGADTIYF.

The chain links TRBV21-1 to TRBJ1-1; the D call TRBD1 from the table was never checked on the DNA. TRBV21-1 is labeled a pseudogene. The CDR3 runs to 18 residues. The CDR3 bases are TGTGCCAGCAGCAATTCAGCAATACAGGGGGCCTTGGACACTGAAGCTTTCTTT. It yields the protein CASSNSAIQGALDTEAFF.

The chain's CDR3 is CASSLSGSSTDTQYF. CDR3 bases: TGTGCCAGCAGCTTATCCGGCTCTAGCACAGATACGCAGTATTTT. J is TRBJ2-3 and V is TRBV7-3; D not resolved. This CDR3 has 15 amino acids. The V gene's germline CDR1 is SGHTA and CDR2 FQGTGA. V lost 2 bases and J lost 0, with 9 bases in between.

The chain is built from TRBV2 and TRBJ1-5, with D possibly TRBD1 on 5 matching bases. This CDR3 is 14 amino acids long. Per the germline V gene, CDR1 is SNHLY and CDR2 is FYNNEI. Trimming shortened V by 6 bases and J by 7 bases, and 16 bases separated the two germline ends. CDR3 loop: CASRGDSESQPQHF. CDR3 DNA sequence: TGTGCCAGCAGGGGAGACAGCGAGTCCCAGCCCCAGCATTTT.

The chain employs TRBV9 and TRBJ1-2, with TRBD1 as a possible D gene (6 bases). There are 14 residues in the CDR3. V lost 3 bases and J 3 bases, leaving 12 bases between the germline ends. CDR1 and CDR2 from the germline V gene are SGDLS and YYNGEE. The CDR3 sequence: CASSEGGRDYGYTF. The CDR3 coding sequence is TGTGCCAGCAGCGAGGGGGGCAGGGACTATGGCTACACCTTC.

The V and J genes are TRBV7-2 and TRBJ1-1, with D unresolved. V was shortened by 5 bases and J by 3 bases, with 4 bases between the two germline ends. Germline CDR1 reads SGHTA; CDR2 reads FQGNSA. The CDR3 contains 11 residues. The chain's CDR3 is CASSLHTEAFF. For the CDR3, the DNA is TGTGCCAGCAGCCTCCACACTGAAGCTTTCTTT.

The rearrangement joins TRBV2 to TRBJ2-2; D unresolved. Between the trimmed V and J ends, which lost 2 bases and 0 bases, there was a span of 7 bases. From germline, CDR1 is SNHLY and CDR2 FYNNEI. The CDR3 is 15 residues long. CDR3 residues: CASSERHPNTGELFF. CDR3 DNA: TGTGCCAGCAGTGAAAGGCACCCGAACACCGGGGAGCTGTTTTTT.

This clone has more than one count but fewer than ten. The chain uses TRBV2 and TRBJ2-7, with D hard to call. CDR3 length equals 11 residues. Trimming left V 6 bases short and J 5 bases short, with 8 bases between. Germline V gives CDR1 SNHLY, CDR2 FYNNEI. CDR3 sequence (DNA): TGTGCCAGCAGGACTTGGGACGAGCAGTACTTC. It yields the protein CASRTWDEQYF.

This chain joins TRBV6-1 and TRBJ1-1, with 9 nucleotides matching TRBD1. Losses at the gene ends were 6 bases for V and 6 bases for J; bases not matched to a gene: 8. In germline, CDR1 is MNHNS, CDR2 SASEGT. The CDR3 extends over 14 amino acids. CDR3 loop: CASRRGQGKAEAFF. Here the CDR3 DNA reads TGTGCCAGCAGGAGGGGACAGGGAAAAGCTGAAGCTTTCTTT.

Only one count was recorded for this clone. This chain joins TRBV6-5 and TRBJ2-7, with D possibly being TRBD1 (6 bases). Between the trimmed V and J ends, which lost 5 bases and 2 bases, there was a span of 13 bases. The CDR3 spans 14 residues. The germline V gene encodes CDR1 MNHEY and CDR2 SVGAGI. The CDR3 protein is CASSPYRDAYEQYF. The DNA for the CDR3 is TGTGCCAGCAGTCCGTACAGGGATGCCTACGAGCAGTACTTC.

This rearrangement joins TRBV12-5 to TRBJ2-7; 8 bases agree with TRBD1. This CDR3 has 17 residues. The germline gives CDR1 LGHNT, CDR2 FRNRAP. V shed 0 bases and J 5 bases; nucleotides not matched to a gene: 12. The CDR3 sequence is CASGLVTVGAGGHEQYF. The CDR3 DNA sequence: TGTGCTAGTGGTTTGGTAACAGTCGGGGCAGGGGGCCACGAGCAGTACTTC.

This clone is a singleton in its sample. V and J are TRBV18 and TRBJ1-4; no clear D gene. With 4 bases removed from V and 0 bases from J, the gap between germline ends came to 21 bases. Looked up from germline, CDR1 is KGHSH and CDR2 is LQKENI. The CDR3 is 19 amino acids. The DNA for the CDR3 is TGTGCCAGCTCACGTGGGGTGCGGGGAATGAGTGCAACTAATGAAAAACTGTTTTTT. It specifies CASSRGVRGMSATNEKLFF.

The chain uses TRBV10-3 and TRBJ1-6, with 7 bases matching TRBD1. CDR1 and CDR2 from the germline V gene are ENHRY and SYGVKD. Losses at the gene ends were 10 bases for V and 0 bases for J; bases not matched to a gene: 6. The CDR3 extends over 15 amino acids. The CDR3 DNA reads as TGTGCCACCAAACAGGGGAGCTCCTATAATTCACCCCTCCACTTT. It encodes CATKQGSSYNSPLHF.

V usage is TRBV18 and J usage is TRBJ1-2; tentatively, D is TRBD1 (5 bases). Germline V gene sequence: CDR1 KGHSH, CDR2 LQKENI. The CDR3 runs 15 residues. Trimming shortened V by 0 bases and J by 4 bases, and 12 bases separated the two germline ends. The CDR3 DNA sequence: TGTGCCAGCTCACCACCGGGACGGCTAATCTATGGCTACACCTTC. Its protein is CASSPPGRLIYGYTF.

The V gene is TRBV11-2, the J gene TRBJ1-1, with TRBD1 matching 9 bases. With V trimmed by 1 base and J by 0 bases, 3 bases remained unmatched. Per germline, CDR1 SGHAT and CDR2 FQNNGV. The CDR3 sequence is 16 residues long. The CDR3 spells CASSLVGTGMNTEAFF. CDR3 sequence (DNA): TGTGCCAGCAGCTTAGTGGGGACAGGGATGAACACTGAAGCTTTCTTT. Looking up the rest from reference TRBV11-2 and TRBJ1-1 gives the full variable domain: EAGVAQSPRYKIIEKRQSVAFWCNPISGHATLYWYQQILGQGPKLLIQFQNNGVVDDSQLPKDRFSAERLKGVDSTLKIQPAKLEDSAVYLCASSLVGTGMNTEAFFGQGTRLTVV.